The T cell receptor beta chain under discussion was sequenced for a study of T cell responses to AZD1222 COVID-19 vaccine. About the study: The analysis combined second doses at about 4 or about 12 weeks. General study points: CD4 TCRs covered the whole spike, strongest at regions 160-218 and 743-854. Donors were mostly white British, more females; clonal diversity possibly underestimated.

Germline V gene sequence: CDR1 SGHNT, CDR2 YENEEA. The CDR3 has 13 amino acids. V was shortened by 5 bases and J by 0 bases, with 5 bases between the two germline ends. Only in-frame clones appear in the TCRdb table, and some are missing; sequencing was by immunoSEQ multiplex PCR. The sample shows about 100,000 clones, 86% of them seen only once. Notes on this clone: Its antigen is as yet unknown.

Sequenced here: peripheral blood, sampled on day 0 of AZD1222 vaccination. This TCR was sampled from an adult in good health. V gene TRBV11-3 combines with J gene TRBJ2-1, with unresolved D. CDR3 residues: CASSQSSYNEQFF. The CDR3 region has the DNA TGTGCCAGCAGCCAAAGCTCCTACAATGAGCAGTTCTTC.